A selection of T cell receptor beta chains follows, all from one sample in a study of blood T cell repertoires in COVID-19. Some clones are missing from TCRdb's copy, which holds only in-frame ones; the method was immunoSEQ multiplex PCR. This sample yields about 160,000 clones, of which over 75% are seen a single time; 6.6% belongs to the top ten. The sequencing input was PBMCs or T cells enriched from blood (not recorded which). These receptors were obtained from a woman in her fifties or sixties who had recovered from COVID-19. Each CDR3 is given with its conserved first and last residue. D genes are given only for firm matches. The size entry is marked missing in some rows and otherwise reads once, few, many or a size class.

cdr3_length	clone_size	d_call	v_call	j_call	cdr3_aa	cdr3_nt
20	-	TRBD2	TRBV18	TRBJ2-4	CASSSTSGGASHLAKNIQYF	TGTGCCAGCTCCTCTACTAGCGGGGGGGCCTCTCATCTAGCCAAAAACATTCAGTACTTC
16	-	-	TRBV11-2	TRBJ2-7	CASSLPRTPGDYEQYF	TGTGCCAGCAGCCTCCCTCGGACACCGGGGGACTACGAGCAGTACTTC
12	-	-	TRBV30	TRBJ1-5	CAWSQANQPQHF	TGTGCCTGGAGTCAAGCAAATCAGCCCCAGCATTTT
14	-	-	TRBV6-4	TRBJ1-1	CASSAGTSNTEAFF	TGTGCCAGCAGTGCCGGGACATCGAACACTGAAGCTTTCTTT
17	-	TRBD1	TRBV19	TRBJ1-5	CATLGQGRGYSNQPQHF	TGTGCCACCCTGGGACAGGGGCGGGGGTATAGCAATCAGCCCCAGCATTTT
12	-	-	TRBV5-1	TRBJ1-1	CASSLSDTEAFF	TGCGCCAGCAGTTTAAGCGACACTGAAGCTTTCTTT
14	-	-	TRBV19	TRBJ1-1	CASRPETLNTEAFF	TGTGCCAGTAGACCCGAGACATTGAACACTGAAGCTTTCTTT
14	-	TRBD2	TRBV7-6	TRBJ2-3	CASSLGGGSDTQYF	TGTGCCAGCAGCTTAGGGGGGGGTTCAGATACGCAGTATTTT
12	few	TRBD1	TRBV25-1	TRBJ1-2	CASSERQGGYTF	TGTGCCAGCAGTGAACGACAGGGCGGCTACACCTTC
17	-	-	TRBV21-1	TRBJ2-7	CASSNPPGTGGGYEQYF	TGTGCCAGCAGCAACCCTCCCGGGACAGGGGGCGGGTACGAGCAGTACTTC
18	-	TRBD1	TRBV6-2/TRBV6-3	TRBJ1-5	CASSYHTGGGGSNQPQHF	TGTGCCAGCAGTTACCATACAGGGGGAGGAGGCAGCAATCAGCCCCAGCATTTT
16	-	TRBD1	TRBV7-3	TRBJ2-5	CASSLLGRGGQETQYF	TGTGCCAGCAGCTTACTTGGTAGAGGGGGCCAGGAGACCCAGTACTTC
15	once	-	TRBV5-4	TRBJ2-3	CASSLESERTDTQYF	TGTGCCAGCAGCTTGGAGAGCGAACGCACAGATACGCAGTATTTT
14	-	-	TRBV6-2/TRBV6-3	TRBJ1-1	CASSYWAGNTEAFF	TGTGCCAGCAGTTACTGGGCGGGGAACACTGAAGCTTTCTTT
13	-	-	TRBV5-6	TRBJ2-1	CASSFFRADEQFF	TGTGCCAGCAGCTTTTTCAGGGCTGATGAGCAGTTCTTC
13	once	-	TRBV24-1	TRBJ2-1	CATDTGGRNEQFF	TGTGCCACCGACACGGGCGGGCGAAATGAGCAGTTCTTC
10	few	-	TRBV2	TRBJ1-2	CASRGGRYTF	TGTGCCAGCAGGGGAGGTCGCTACACCTTC
12	-	-	TRBV10-3	TRBJ2-7	CAISEQSYEQYF	TGTGCCATCAGTGAACAGTCCTACGAGCAGTACTTC
13	-	-	TRBV9	TRBJ1-5	CASGGGLNQPQHF	TGTGCCAGCGGGGGAGGGCTCAATCAGCCCCAGCATTTT
15	-	TRBD2	TRBV7-2	TRBJ2-3	CASSMGLAGSDTQYF	TGTGCCAGCAGCATGGGACTAGCGGGGTCAGATACGCAGTATTTT
17	-	TRBD2	TRBV7-2	TRBJ2-5	CASSSGTSGGAQETQYF	TGTGCCAGCAGCTCTGGGACTAGCGGGGGGGCCCAAGAGACCCAGTACTTC
13	-	TRBD1	TRBV19	TRBJ1-2	CASSLQGARGYTF	TGTGCCAGTAGCCTACAGGGGGCCAGGGGCTACACCTTC
13	-	-	TRBV12-3/TRBV12-4	TRBJ2-3	CASSLENADTQYF	TGTGCCAGCAGTTTGGAGAATGCAGATACGCAGTATTTT
12	-	-	TRBV16	TRBJ1-2	CASSARSASYTF	TGTGCCAGCAGCGCCCGGTCTGCGAGCTACACCTTC
15	-	TRBD1	TRBV27	TRBJ1-6	CASRSPGQVNSPLHF	TGTGCCAGCAGGTCCCCGGGACAGGTTAATTCACCCCTCCACTTT
15	-	-	TRBV6-5	TRBJ2-3	CASSWGGPGTDTQYF	TGTGCCAGCAGTTGGGGGGGGCCCGGCACAGATACGCAGTATTTT
15	-	TRBD1	TRBV18	TRBJ1-5	CASSRGTGPNQPQHF	TGTGCCAGCTCACGCGGGACAGGGCCTAATCAGCCCCAGCATTTT
15	-	TRBD1	TRBV5-1	TRBJ1-2	CASSPAGTGGLGYTF	TGCGCCAGCAGCCCGGCTGGGACAGGGGGCTTAGGCTACACCTTC
19	-	TRBD2	TRBV6-1	TRBJ2-1	CASSADPGTSGGRYNEQFF	TGTGCCAGCAGTGCCGACCCGGGGACTAGCGGGGGGAGGTATAATGAGCAGTTCTTC
16	-	-	TRBV15	TRBJ2-7	CATSPRLGDIRYEQYF	TGTGCCACCAGCCCTCGGCTCGGGGATATTAGGTACGAGCAGTACTTC
14	-	-	TRBV19	TRBJ1-4	CASSIDPSSPKLFF	TGTGCCAGTAGTATAGATCCCTCCTCCCCTAAACTGTTTTTT
15	-	TRBD2	TRBV11-3	TRBJ2-6	CASSLGGAGANVLTF	TGTGCCAGCAGCTTGGGGGGGGCTGGGGCCAACGTCCTGACTTTC
11	-	TRBD2	TRBV19	TRBJ2-7	CAASGGHEQYF	TGTGCCGCTAGCGGGGGGCACGAGCAGTACTTC
14	-	TRBD1	TRBV9	TRBJ1-1	CASSIGTANTEAFF	TGTGCCAGCAGCATCGGGACAGCGAACACTGAAGCTTTCTTT
15	-	TRBD1	TRBV6-5	TRBJ1-4	CASSTRTGANEKLFF	TGTGCCAGCAGTACCCGGACAGGAGCTAATGAAAAACTGTTTTTT
14	-	TRBD1	TRBV9	TRBJ1-2	CASSAGRQGKGYTF	TGTGCCAGCAGCGCCGGTAGACAGGGTAAGGGCTACACCTTC
15	-	TRBD2	TRBV7-2	TRBJ2-3	CASSSGTSVAATQYF	TGTGCCAGCAGCTCCGGGACTAGCGTCGCCGCTACGCAGTATTTT
14	-	-	TRBV19	TRBJ1-2	CASSIQGSNYGYTF	TGTGCCAGTAGTATACAGGGGTCTAACTATGGCTACACCTTC
16	-	-	TRBV7-6	TRBJ1-4	CASSLGSVATNEKLFF	TGTGCCAGCAGCTTAGGCAGCGTTGCAACTAATGAAAAACTGTTTTTT
14	-	TRBD1	TRBV6-5	TRBJ1-2	CASSPGQGDRGYTF	TGTGCCAGCAGCCCCGGACAGGGCGACCGTGGCTACACCTTC